Listed here are 28 T cell receptor beta chains from one sample, sequenced in a study of identifying expanded T cells in peripheral blood. Assay used: immunoSEQ multiplex PCR; TCRdb lists only in-frame clones, some missing. The table records tens of thousands of clones, 70% to 90% of them present only once. Sequencing used blood. Every receptor here comes from a person between 18 and 70 years old in good health.

CDR3 sequence: CASSSSAASTEAFF. The CDR3 DNA reads as TGCGCCAGCAGCTCATCGGCGGCTAGCACTGAAGCTTTCTTT. The V call is TRBV5-1, the J call TRBJ1-1; D call uncertain. This CDR3 contains 14 residues. Germline V lookup: CDR1 SGHRS, CDR2 YFSETQ. The germline V and J ends were trimmed by 3 bases and 4 bases, with 13 bases remaining between them.

This clone was counted between two and nine times. V usage is TRBV4-1 and J usage is TRBJ1-1, with a weak D call TRBD1 (5 bases). CDR3 length: 16 amino acids. V lost 7 bases and J 0 bases, leaving 18 bases between the germline ends. CDR1 and CDR2 from the germline V gene are MGHRA and YSYEKL. This CDR3 reads CASNRAGVGMNTEAFF. DNA of the CDR3: TGCGCCAGCAACCGGGCGGGGGTTGGGATGAACACTGAAGCTTTCTTT.

In DNA form, the CDR3 reads TGTGCCTGGAGTGTACAGTTTACCTACAATGAGCAGTTCTTC. This encodes CAWSVQFTYNEQFF. J is TRBJ2-1 and V is TRBV30; D is unresolved. Trimming removed 0 bases at V and 2 bases at J, with 8 bases between. The CDR3 totals 14 residues. CDR1 is GTSNPN and CDR2 is SVGIG in the germline V gene (reference sequence).

This clone was seen more than once but under ten times. The CDR3 nucleotides are TGTGCCATCAGTGATGGGTTTAGGTCTGGAAACACCATATATTTT. Translated: CAISDGFRSGNTIYF. The rearrangement joins TRBV10-3 to TRBJ1-3; D ambiguous. The germline CDR1 and CDR2 sequences are ENHRY and SYGVKD. The CDR3 covers 15 residues. Trimming removed 3 bases from V and 1 base from J, with 10 bases in between.

The chain couples TRBV11-3 to TRBJ2-1; TRBD1 is a possible D gene (5 bases). The germline V gene has CDR1 SGHNT and CDR2 YENEEA. The CDR3 length is 15 residues. Trimming cost V 3 bases and J 4 bases, with 13 bases left between them. CDR3 amino acids: CASSFRALGYNEQFF. CDR3 in DNA: TGTGCCAGCAGCTTCAGGGCCTTGGGGTACAATGAGCAGTTCTTC.

The chain couples TRBV5-6 to TRBJ2-1; D possibly corresponds to TRBD1 (6 bases). The V end was cut by 2 bases, the J end by 9 bases, with 15 bases between. The CDR3 has 14 residues. In germline, CDR1 is SGHDT, CDR2 YYEEEE. CDR3 bases: TGTGCCAGCAGCTTTGGGGGCCCGGTCGGTGAGCAGTTCTTC. Translating gives CASSFGGPVGEQFF.

This clone occurred once. The rearrangement uses TRBV5-1 and TRBJ2-2; no clear D gene. Germline V gene lookup returns CDR1 SGHRS and CDR2 YFSETQ. CDR3 length equals 15 residues. V lost 1 base to trimming and J lost 5 bases, with 12 bases between them. CDR3 nucleotides: TGCGCCAGCAGCTTGCTCACGATAGGAACCGGGGAGCTGTTTTTT. Translating it yields CASSLLTIGTGELFF.

This rearrangement joins TRBV29-1 to TRBJ2-2; maybe TRBD1 (6 bases). The V gene lost 3 bases and the J gene lost 1 base, with 12 bases spanning the gap. Looked up from germline, CDR1 is SQVTM and CDR2 is ANQGSEA. This CDR3 region has 15 residues. The CDR3 reads CSVDKGEMNTGELFF. In nucleotides, the CDR3 is TGCAGCGTTGATAAGGGGGAGATGAACACCGGGGAGCTGTTTTTT.

This clone was seen only once. The chain joins TRBV30 to TRBJ1-1; TRBD1 might be the D (6 bases). Looked up from germline, CDR1 is GTSNPN and CDR2 is SVGIG (reference sequence). The CDR3 is made up of 13 amino acids. The V gene lost 5 bases and the J gene lost 1 base, with 11 bases spanning the gap. The CDR3 reads CAWQEDRNTEAFF. The CDR3 nucleotides read TGTGCCTGGCAAGAGGACAGGAACACTGAAGCTTTCTTT.

The rearrangement uses TRBV6-5 and TRBJ1-4, with 7 bases identical to TRBD1. The CDR3 contains 13 residues. J gave up 7 bases and V 6 bases, and 5 bases lay outside the gene matches. Per germline, CDR1 MNHEY and CDR2 SVGAGI. CDR3: CASRRTGIEKLFF. CDR3 coding DNA: TGTGCCAGCAGGAGGACAGGAATTGAAAAACTGTTTTTT.

This clone has a handful of counts. The chain combines TRBV19 with TRBJ1-6; D not resolved. Germline CDR1 LNHDA, CDR2 SQIVND (reference sequence). Trimming took 7 bases from V and 3 from J, leaving 10 bases between them. The CDR3 loop spans 14 amino acids. The CDR3 DNA follows: TGTGCCAGTAATCTACGGCACTATAATTCACCCCTCCACTTT. It is translated as CASNLRHYNSPLHF.

The rearrangement uses TRBV19 and TRBJ2-5, with TRBD1 matching over 10 bases. The CDR3 is made up of 13 amino acids. CDR1 is LNHDA and CDR2 is SQIVND in the germline V gene (reference sequence). J lost 5 bases, V lost 6 bases, and 3 bases had no gene match. The CDR3 is CASRPGQGETQYF. The CDR3 region has the DNA TGTGCCAGTAGACCGGGACAGGGGGAGACCCAGTACTTC.

V and J are TRBV5-5 and TRBJ2-2, with D possibly called TRBD1 or TRBD2 (5 bases each). Trimming left V 0 bases short and J 0 bases short, with 15 bases between. The CDR3 length is 18 residues. CDR1 SGHKS and CDR2 YYEKEE come from the germline V gene (reference sequence). The CDR3 bases are TGTGCCAGCAGCTTGGGTGGGGGTTTTACTTCGAACACCGGGGAGCTGTTTTTT. Its translation: CASSLGGGFTSNTGELFF.

The chain links TRBV27 to TRBJ2-7, with 8 bases fitting TRBD2. The CDR3 loop spans 15 amino acids. After removal of 8 bases from V and 2 bases from J, the junction contained 11 bases not matched to a gene. Germline CDR1 reads MNHEY; CDR2 reads SMNVEV (reference sequence). The CDR3, as DNA: TGTGCCAGCTCCCAAGGGAGCGGGGGTGCCTACGAGCAGTACTTC. Encoded protein: CASSQGSGGAYEQYF.

This clone has just a few counts. The chain has TRBV19 and TRBJ2-1; D unresolved. CDR1 and CDR2 (germline): LNHDA, SQIVND (reference sequence). This CDR3 contains 12 residues. Trimming pared 5 bases from V and 7 bases from J, leaving 9 bases between. The CDR3 nucleotides read TGTGCCAGTAGTGACCGTGGGAATGAGCAGTTCTTC. Amino acids: CASSDRGNEQFF.

The V and J genes are TRBV11-2 and TRBJ1-6; 8 nucleotides align to TRBD1. Unmatched junction bases numbered 0, after V lost 1 base and J lost 7 bases. CDR1 and CDR2 (germline): SGHAT, FQNNGV. The CDR3 is 14 residues long. CDR3 nucleotides: TGTGCCAGCAGCTTAGCAGGGGGCAATTCACCCCTCCACTTT. The encoded protein is CASSLAGGNSPLHF. Using reference TRBV11-2 and TRBJ1-6 for the parts outside the CDR3, the full variable domain is EAGVAQSPRYKIIEKRQSVAFWCNPISGHATLYWYQQILGQGPKLLIQFQNNGVVDDSQLPKDRFSAERLKGVDSTLKIQPAKLEDSAVYLCASSLAGGNSPLHFGNGTRLTVT.

The genes are TRBV5-4 and TRBJ2-3; D is uncertain. Germline loops: CDR1 SGHNT, CDR2 YYREEE (reference sequence). This CDR3 has 13 amino acids. V gave up 0 bases and J gave up 6 bases, with 8 bases separating them. Here the CDR3 reads CASSLAPVDTQYF. CDR3 nucleotides: TGTGCCAGCAGCTTGGCCCCGGTCGATACGCAGTATTTT.

The J gene is TRBJ1-3, the V gene TRBV7-9, with D uncertain. This CDR3 region has 14 residues. Germline CDR1 and CDR2: SEHNR and FQNEAQ (reference sequence). V lost 6 bases and J 3 bases, leaving 12 bases between the germline ends. CDR3 protein: CASRQALFGNTIYF. CDR3 sequence (DNA): TGTGCCAGCAGGCAGGCACTTTTTGGAAACACCATATATTTT.

The chain couples TRBV7-8 to TRBJ2-3; 7 positions match TRBD1. This CDR3 has 16 residues. CDR1 and CDR2 from the germline V gene are SGHVS and FQNEAQ. The V gene end was trimmed by 2 bases and the J gene end by 0 bases; junction bases not matched to a gene: 5. The CDR3 here is CASSLWKGASTDTQYF. CDR3 sequence (DNA): TGTGCCAGCAGCTTATGGAAGGGGGCCAGCACAGATACGCAGTATTTT.

The chain links TRBV6-5 to TRBJ1-6, with 11 bases lining up with TRBD1. The junction had 7 bases not matched to a gene; V was cut back by 3 bases and J by 9 bases. Germline values: CDR1 MNHEY, CDR2 SVGAGI. The CDR3 extends over 16 amino acids. CDR3 residues: CASSYKAGQGVSPLHF. The CDR3, as DNA: TGTGCCAGCAGTTATAAAGCGGGACAGGGGGTTTCACCCCTCCACTTT.

This sequence joins TRBV19 and TRBJ1-5, with 9 bases lining up with TRBD1. Losses at the gene ends were 6 bases for V and 5 bases for J; bases not matched to a gene: 8. The CDR3 spans 15 residues. Germline V gene data show CDR1 as LNHDA and CDR2 as SQIVND (reference sequence). CDR3 amino acids: CASSLGQGRDQPQHF. Written as DNA, the CDR3 is TGTGCCAGTAGCCTGGGACAGGGCAGAGATCAGCCCCAGCATTTT.

The rearrangement joins TRBV27 to TRBJ1-6, with no clear D. This CDR3 comprises 15 residues. Trimming shortened V by 3 bases and J by 9 bases, and 15 bases separated the two germline ends. Germline V gene lookup returns CDR1 MNHEY and CDR2 SMNVEV (reference sequence). The CDR3 nucleotides read TGTGCCAGCAGTTTCAGTTGGGTGGCCCCTTCACCCCTCCACTTT. The encoded protein is CASSFSWVAPSPLHF.

V usage is TRBV27 and J usage is TRBJ1-2; D remains ambiguous. CDR3 length: 13 amino acids. The V and J ends lost 6 bases and 3 bases respectively, with 11 bases between them. Per germline, CDR1 MNHEY and CDR2 SMNVEV (reference sequence). CDR3 residues: CASRPEVHYGYTF. The CDR3 bases are TGTGCCAGCAGGCCTGAGGTTCACTATGGCTACACCTTC.

CDR3 sequence: CASSARTGTRGVYGYTF. CDR3 sequence (DNA): TGTGCCAGCAGTGCTAGAACCGGGACCCGGGGGGTTTACGGCTACACCTTC. The V call is TRBV6-1, the J call TRBJ1-2, with a tentative D call TRBD1 (5 bases). Trimming removed 4 bases at V and 8 bases at J, with 26 bases between. CDR3 length: 17 residues. The germline V gene has CDR1 MNHNS and CDR2 SASEGT.

The chain combines TRBV7-9 with TRBJ2-7; possible D gene TRBD1, 5 bases. Germline V lookup: CDR1 SEHNR, CDR2 FQNEAQ (reference sequence). The CDR3 length is 17 residues. V was trimmed by 4 bases and J by 5 bases, leaving 24 bases between them. The CDR3 DNA is TGTGCCAGCAGCTACCGCCCGTCGCCAGGGCTCCCCCACGAGCAGTACTTC. It specifies CASSYRPSPGLPHEQYF.

A single count supports this clone. V gene TRBV2 combines with J gene TRBJ1-2; D not resolved. Germline V gives CDR1 SNHLY, CDR2 FYNNEI. The CDR3 is 13 residues long. V dropped 4 bases and J dropped 5 bases, with 11 bases sitting between them. The CDR3 reads CASSAGGIYGYTF. The CDR3 nucleotides are TGTGCCAGCAGTGCTGGCGGGATATATGGCTACACCTTC. Supplemented by reference TRBV2 and TRBJ1-2, the full variable domain reads EPEVTQTPSHQVTQMGQEVILRCVPISNHLYFYWYRQILGQKVEFLVSFYNNEISEKSEIFDDQFSVERPDGSNFTLKIRSTKLEDSAMYFCASSAGGIYGYTFGSGTRLTVV.

This clone was seen more than once but under ten times. This chain uses TRBV28 with TRBJ1-4; TRBD1 agrees at 7 bases. Germline lookup yields CDR1 MDHEN and CDR2 SYDVKM. Losses at the gene ends were 6 bases for V and 0 bases for J; bases not matched to a gene: 4. The CDR3 is 15 residues long. CDR3 protein: CASRGGTATNEKLFF. The CDR3, as DNA: TGTGCCAGCAGGGGCGGGACAGCAACTAATGAAAAACTGTTTTTT.

The J gene is TRBJ1-3, the V gene TRBV4-1; unclear D gene. CDR3 length equals 15 residues. V was shortened by 4 bases and J by 2 bases, with 12 bases between the two germline ends. CDR1 and CDR2 from the germline V gene are MGHRA and YSYEKL. The DNA for the CDR3 is TGCGCCAGCAGCCGAGAACAGCCCGCTGGAAACACCATATATTTT. Translation gives CASSREQPAGNTIYF.